This T cell receptor beta chain derives from a study of T cell changes during pregnancy in multiple sclerosis. Trimming took 3 bases from V and 0 from J, leaving 16 bases between them. The CDR3 runs to 17 residues. The germline V gene encodes CDR1 SGHDT and CDR2 YYEEEE. Profiled with immunoSEQ multiplex PCR; TCRdb holds only in-frame clones, not every one. The sample lists about 34,000 clones, approximately 90% occurring once. Here the sequenced sample was CD8+ T cells from peripheral blood mononuclear cells, taken in the third trimester of pregnancy. This receptor was identified in a female donor with multiple sclerosis, enrolled in a pregnancy study. V is TRBV5-6 and J is TRBJ1-3; maybe TRBD1 (5 bases). CDR3 residues: CASSYRRGGISGNTIYF. CDR3 in DNA: TGTGCCAGCAGCTATCGACGGGGGGGGATCTCTGGAAACACCATATATTTT.